This is a list of T cell receptor beta chains from one sample in a study of cytomegalovirus exposure and HLA in healthy donors. Clones were sequenced by immunoSEQ multiplex PCR, and TCRdb holds only the in-frame ones, with some missing. Of some 170,000 clones in the sample, more than 75% are singletons; the top ten hold 1.4%. The sample was PBMCs. These receptors were taken from a woman in her twenties or thirties in good health and CMV-seronegative. CDR3s include the opening cysteine and the closing phenylalanine or tryptophan. The D gene is left open where the match is weak. Rows may omit the clone size; those that give it use once, few, many or a size class.

TRBV19	TRBD2	TRBJ2-2	-	TGTGCCAGTAGGACTAGCGGGGACACCGGGGAGCTGTTTTTT	CASRTSGDTGELFF
TRBV15	TRBD1	TRBJ1-6	-	TGTGCCACCGCCAAAGGGGGACAGGGAAATTCACCCCTCCACTTT	CATAKGGQGNSPLHF
TRBV7-6	TRBD1	TRBJ1-2	few	TGTGCCAGCAGCCCGACAGGGAACTATGGCTACACCTTC	CASSPTGNYGYTF
TRBV18	TRBD1	TRBJ2-3	-	TGTGCCAGCTCACCACCGGGACAGACAACTAGCACAGATACGCAGTATTTT	CASSPPGQTTSTDTQYF
TRBV20-1	-	TRBJ1-1	-	TGCAGTGCCCGCTGGGGGGCTGAAGCTTTCTTT	CSARWGAEAFF
TRBV5-1	-	TRBJ1-2	once	TGCGCCAGCACCTTGGGGTATCGGGGGACCTATGGCTACACCTTC	CASTLGYRGTYGYTF
TRBV2	TRBD2	TRBJ2-3	-	TGTGCCAGCAGTGAATGGGCGCGGGGGGAGGATACGCAGTATTTT	CASSEWARGEDTQYF
TRBV5-4	-	TRBJ2-1	-	TGTGCCAGCAGCTTGAGCGTTCCTAGCGCCTACAATGAGCAGTTCTTC	CASSLSVPSAYNEQFF
TRBV2	-	TRBJ1-5	-	TGTGCCAGCAGTGAAGGGAGACAGCATACCAATCAGCCCCAGCATTTT	CASSEGRQHTNQPQHF
TRBV15	TRBD2	TRBJ2-1	-	TGTGCCACCAGCGGCGGGGGGTACAATGAGCAGTTCTTC	CATSGGGYNEQFF
TRBV7-9	-	TRBJ1-1	-	TGTGCCAGCAGCCAACAGGGGAACACTGAAGCTTTCTTT	CASSQQGNTEAFF
TRBV6-5	TRBD2	TRBJ2-2	once	TGTGCCAGCAGTTTGGGGGGGTCCGGGGAGCTGTTTTTT	CASSLGGSGELFF
TRBV7-9	-	TRBJ2-1	-	TGTGCCAGCAATGGGGGGACCTACAATGAGCAGTTCTTC	CASNGGTYNEQFF
TRBV5-1	-	TRBJ1-1	-	TGCGCCAGCAGCTTGCCTCGGGAGGGGAGGTACACTGAAGCTTTCTTT	CASSLPREGRYTEAFF
TRBV6-1	-	TRBJ2-7	-	TGTGCCAATGCGTCCTACGAGCAGTACTTC	CANASYEQYF
TRBV14	-	TRBJ2-2	-	TGTGCCAGCAGCCGGACAGTCACCGGGGAGCTGTTTTTT	CASSRTVTGELFF
TRBV5-5	TRBD1	TRBJ1-5	-	TGTGCCAGCAGCTTGGGGACAGGGGATCAGCCCCAGCATTTT	CASSLGTGDQPQHF
TRBV9	-	TRBJ1-2	few	TGTGCCAGCAGCGCCCCCTCCCAAGGAGGGGAAGTTGGCTACACCTTC	CASSAPSQGGEVGYTF
TRBV18	-	TRBJ2-7	few	TGTGCCAGCTCACCCCGACAGAACTACGAGCAGTACTTC	CASSPRQNYEQYF
TRBV5-4	TRBD2	TRBJ2-5	-	TGTGCCAGCAGCTCGTATAGCGGGGGGGCCTTACGCCAAGAGACCCAGTACTTC	CASSSYSGGALRQETQYF
TRBV5-1	-	TRBJ2-3	-	TGCGCCAGCACCCTCCTCGGAGATACGCAGTATTTT	CASTLLGDTQYF
TRBV11-2	TRBD2	TRBJ2-3	-	TGTGCCAGCAGCTTTAGCGGGGGGCTCACAGATACGCAGTATTTT	CASSFSGGLTDTQYF
TRBV10-2	-	TRBJ2-7	-	TGCGCCAGCAGTCCGAAACAGGAGTCGTCCTACGAGCAGTACTTC	CASSPKQESSYEQYF
TRBV19	-	TRBJ1-2	-	TGTGCCAGTAGGATAGGACAAAGCTATGGCTACACCTTC	CASRIGQSYGYTF
TRBV2	-	TRBJ1-2	-	TGTGCCAGCACCGGGCGGGACGCCGGGGGCTATGGCTACACCTTC	CASTGRDAGGYGYTF
TRBV5-4	TRBD1	TRBJ2-7	-	TGTGCCAGCAGACAAGGGACAGGGGAACCCTACGAGCAGTACTTC	CASRQGTGEPYEQYF
TRBV19	-	TRBJ2-3	-	TGTGCCAGTACCCGAGCGGCGGAGGTAGTAGATACGCAGTATTTT	CASTRAAEVVDTQYF
TRBV15	TRBD1	TRBJ2-7	-	TGTGCCACCAGCAGTAGGCTCCAGGGGGCCTACGAGCAGTACTTC	CATSSRLQGAYEQYF
TRBV4-1	-	TRBJ1-3	few	TGCGCCAGCAGCCACCCCATAGAGGGAAACACCATATATTTT	CASSHPIEGNTIYF
TRBV6-5	-	TRBJ2-7	few	TGTGCCAGCAGCAACACCTACGAGCAGTACTTC	CASSNTYEQYF
TRBV7-6	-	TRBJ1-1	-	TGTGCCAGCAGCTTAGCCGGGGTGGGTCGAGGGCTTGCGAACACTGAAGCTTTCTTT	CASSLAGVGRGLANTEAFF
TRBV10-1	-	TRBJ2-1	-	TGCGCCAGCAGTGAGGGGACTTTGCTCTCCTACAATGAGCAGTTCTTC	CASSEGTLLSYNEQFF
TRBV4-1	TRBD1	TRBJ1-1	-	TGCGCCAGCAGCCAGGACAGGGGGCCTGTTGAAGCTTTCTTT	CASSQDRGPVEAFF
TRBV10-3	TRBD1	TRBJ1-2	-	TGTGCCATCAGCGCGGGACAGGGACGTGACTATGGCTACACCTTC	CAISAGQGRDYGYTF
TRBV18	TRBD2	TRBJ2-6	-	TGTGCCAGCTCAGGGACTAGCGGGGGAATCTCTGGGGCCAACGTCCTGACTTTC	CASSGTSGGISGANVLTF
TRBV11-2	-	TRBJ1-1	-	TGTGCCAGCAGCTTAGACCGGGGGACTGAAGCTTTCTTT	CASSLDRGTEAFF
TRBV19	TRBD1	TRBJ2-7	-	TGTGCCAGTACCACGAACCGAGGGGACAGCTCCTACGAGCAGTACTTC	CASTTNRGDSSYEQYF
TRBV18	TRBD1	TRBJ1-2	once	TGTGCCAGCTCACCGGATCAGGGGGATGGCTACACCTTC	CASSPDQGDGYTF
TRBV28	TRBD1	TRBJ2-7	-	TGTGCCAGCAGACCCCCCGGGACAGGGATCTACGAGCAGTACTTC	CASRPPGTGIYEQYF
TRBV2	TRBD1	TRBJ2-7	-	TGTGCCAGCAGTGACCGGACAGGGGGCCGGTACGAGCAGTACTTC	CASSDRTGGRYEQYF
TRBV5-6	-	TRBJ2-5	-	TGTGCCAGCAGCTTGGGCGGTCGAGGGCAAGAGACCCAGTACTTC	CASSLGGRGQETQYF
TRBV5-1	TRBD2	TRBJ2-5	once	TGCGCCAGCAGCCGGGACGTAGCGGGGGGCTGGGAGACCCAGTACTTC	CASSRDVAGGWETQYF
TRBV30	-	TRBJ1-2	-	TGTGCCTGGAGTGGGCGGGGGCCTACCTTC	CAWSGRGPTF
TRBV29-1	-	TRBJ2-3	once	TGCAGCGTTTTCCCACTCACTAGCACAGATACGCAGTATTTT	CSVFPLTSTDTQYF
TRBV4-1	-	TRBJ2-3	-	TGCGCCAGCAGCCAAGATCTAAGCACAGATACGCAGTATTTT	CASSQDLSTDTQYF
TRBV5-3	TRBD1	TRBJ1-6	-	TGTGCCAGAAGCATTGACAGGGTCCCCTATAATTCACCCCTCCACTTT	CARSIDRVPYNSPLHF
TRBV5-1	-	TRBJ2-3	-	TGCGCCAGCATGCCCCACTCACTAGGTCGCACAGATACGCAGTATTTT	CASMPHSLGRTDTQYF
TRBV10-1	TRBD1	TRBJ2-7	-	TGCGCCATCAGCCCGGACAGGGGGTCCTACGAGCAGTACTTC	CAISPDRGSYEQYF
TRBV2	TRBD1	TRBJ1-2	medium-sized	TGTGCCAGCAGTCCCGGGACAGGGCGCTATGGCTACACCTTC	CASSPGTGRYGYTF
TRBV29-1	TRBD1	TRBJ1-2	-	TGCAGCGCTCCCGGGACAGGGCACTATGGCTACACCTTC	CSAPGTGHYGYTF
TRBV5-5	-	TRBJ2-3	-	TGTGCCAGCAGCTTGGTGGGGCCAGATACGCAGTATTTT	CASSLVGPDTQYF
TRBV10-1	TRBD1	TRBJ2-1	-	TGCGCCAGCAGGTACGGGACAGGGACCTACAATGAGCAGTTCTTC	CASRYGTGTYNEQFF
TRBV18	-	TRBJ1-1	-	TGTGCCAGCCAAAATAGACAGGCCTCGGGCACTGAAGCTTTCTTT	CASQNRQASGTEAFF